This T cell receptor (beta chain) was sequenced during a study of T cells in Graves' hyperthyroidism and ophthalmopathy. For the study at large: Prior to any treatment, at the point of initial diagnosis, peripheral blood was collected. Whole-study results and caveats: Model output signaled ophthalmopathy a median around 6.9 months ahead of onset.

The V end lost 0 bases, the J end lost 3 bases, and 9 bases lay between the germline ends. The CDR3 length is 14 residues. From germline, CDR1 is LGHNA and CDR2 YNFKEQ. No progression to ophthalmopathy during 18 months of follow-up defined stable disease. This sample holds PBMCs from 10 ml fresh peripheral blood. Ten or more counts support this clonotype. Antigen unknown. There were TCR beta CDR3 regions amplified from RNA transcripts. First-round RT-PCR with HTBI primers amplified the TCR CDR3 region. TCRdb re-called the multiplex PCR reads through MiXCR, storing one row per CDR3 protein. The sample yields roughly 570,000 distinct CDR3 sequences, roughly 14% seen once.

The chain couples TRBV4-2 to TRBJ2-7; the D is unclear. The sample was blood. The origin of this receptor is a woman aged 25 to 45 with Graves' hyperthyroidism. The DNA for the CDR3 is TGTGCCAGCAGCCAAGATTTCAAATTCTACGAGCAGTACTTC. Residues: CASSQDFKFYEQYF.